The 7 T cell receptor beta chains listed next were all sequenced from one sample in a study of T-cell reconstitution after alpha-beta-depleted transplantation in children. Researchers prepared the TCRbeta library using unique molecular identifiers, the study reports. MiXCR, applied by TCRdb to the PCR reads, yields one record per CDR3 protein. This sample has about 500,000 distinct CDR3 sequences; approximately 32% occur once, and the top ten carry approximately 2.3%. The material was PBMCs from the stem cell graft donor, obtained from the stem cell graft. These receptors originate from a human donor who donated a stem cell graft to a child with aplastic anemia.

The chain links TRBV18 to TRBJ1-1; tentatively, D is TRBD1 (5 bases). The CDR3 sequence is 15 residues long. CDR1 and CDR2 from the germline V gene are KGHSH and LQKENI. V dropped 3 bases and J dropped 1 base, with 12 bases sitting between them. CDR3 bases: TGTGCCAGCTCACCGGGGGACCGACGGAACACTGAAGCTTTCTTT. It is translated as CASSPGDRRNTEAFF.

This clonotype has only a few counts. V gene TRBV10-3 combines with J gene TRBJ2-1, with a possible D match to TRBD2 (6 bases). The germline V gene encodes CDR1 ENHRY and CDR2 SYGVKD. CDR3 length equals 15 residues. Trimming left V 7 bases short and J 0 bases short, with 13 bases between. DNA of the CDR3: TGTGCCATCAAGGGCTCGCGGGACTCCTACAATGAGCAGTTCTTC. Translation gives CAIKGSRDSYNEQFF.

The J gene is TRBJ2-1, the V gene TRBV5-1; tentative D call: TRBD2 (5 bases). The germline CDR1 and CDR2 sequences are SGHRS and YFSETQ. CDR3 length: 18 residues. V was shortened by 4 bases and J by 0 bases, with 20 bases between the two germline ends. The chain's CDR3 is CASSDTARSGSSYNEQFF. DNA for the CDR3: TGCGCCAGCAGCGATACCGCCAGGAGCGGTAGCTCCTACAATGAGCAGTTCTTC. Filled out from reference TRBV5-1 and TRBJ2-1, the complete variable domain reads KAGVTQTPRYLIKTRGQQVTLSCSPISGHRSVSWYQQTPGQGLQFLFEYFSETQRNKGNFPGRFSGRQFSNSRSEMNVSTLELGDSALYLCASSDTARSGSSYNEQFFGPGTRLTVL.

This clonotype has just a few counts. This rearrangement joins TRBV20-1 to TRBJ1-1, with unresolved D. Deletions cut 3 bases from V and 6 bases from J, with 17 bases between. Germline CDR1 reads DFQATT; CDR2 reads SNEGSKA (reference sequence). The CDR3 has 14 residues. The CDR3, as DNA: TGCAGTGCTAGCCCGGCAGAGACGAGGGCTGAAGCTTTCTTT. Amino acid sequence: CSASPAETRAEAFF.

This clonotype was seen a few times. V and J are TRBV27 and TRBJ2-5; D is perhaps TRBD2 (6 bases). Germline V gene sequence: CDR1 MNHEY, CDR2 SMNVEV (reference sequence). This CDR3 contains 17 residues. The ends were cut back, 5 bases at V and 7 bases at J, with 26 bases in the middle. This CDR3 is CASSPYTGTVGSWTQYF. In nucleotides, the CDR3 is TGTGCCAGCAGTCCCTACACGGGGACTGTAGGGTCATGGACCCAGTACTTC.

The rearrangement links TRBV6-4 to TRBJ2-1, with D possibly called TRBD1 or TRBD2 (5 bases each). CDR1 is MRHNA and CDR2 is SNTAGT in the germline V gene. The CDR3 covers 13 residues. Trimming left V 6 bases short and J 5 bases short, with 11 bases between. The CDR3 DNA reads TGTGCCAGCAGCCACGGGACGCACAATGAGCAGTTCTTC. This gives the protein CASSHGTHNEQFF.

This clonotype occurred a few times. V is TRBV7-2 and J is TRBJ2-3; D unclear. CDR3 length: 12 amino acids. Trimming took off 5 bases at V and 6 bases at J, with 9 bases between the two ends. From germline, CDR1 is SGHTA and CDR2 FQGNSA. The CDR3 sequence: CASSPRSDTQYF. The CDR3 DNA sequence: TGTGCCAGCAGCCCAAGGTCGGATACGCAGTATTTT. Full variable domain (outside the CDR3, taken from reference TRBV7-2 and TRBJ2-3): GAGVSQSPSNKVTEKGKDVELRCDPISGHTALYWYRQSLGQGLEFLIYFQGNSAPDKSGLPSDRFSAERTGGSVSTLTIQRTQQEDSAVYLCASSPRSDTQYFGPGTRLTVL.